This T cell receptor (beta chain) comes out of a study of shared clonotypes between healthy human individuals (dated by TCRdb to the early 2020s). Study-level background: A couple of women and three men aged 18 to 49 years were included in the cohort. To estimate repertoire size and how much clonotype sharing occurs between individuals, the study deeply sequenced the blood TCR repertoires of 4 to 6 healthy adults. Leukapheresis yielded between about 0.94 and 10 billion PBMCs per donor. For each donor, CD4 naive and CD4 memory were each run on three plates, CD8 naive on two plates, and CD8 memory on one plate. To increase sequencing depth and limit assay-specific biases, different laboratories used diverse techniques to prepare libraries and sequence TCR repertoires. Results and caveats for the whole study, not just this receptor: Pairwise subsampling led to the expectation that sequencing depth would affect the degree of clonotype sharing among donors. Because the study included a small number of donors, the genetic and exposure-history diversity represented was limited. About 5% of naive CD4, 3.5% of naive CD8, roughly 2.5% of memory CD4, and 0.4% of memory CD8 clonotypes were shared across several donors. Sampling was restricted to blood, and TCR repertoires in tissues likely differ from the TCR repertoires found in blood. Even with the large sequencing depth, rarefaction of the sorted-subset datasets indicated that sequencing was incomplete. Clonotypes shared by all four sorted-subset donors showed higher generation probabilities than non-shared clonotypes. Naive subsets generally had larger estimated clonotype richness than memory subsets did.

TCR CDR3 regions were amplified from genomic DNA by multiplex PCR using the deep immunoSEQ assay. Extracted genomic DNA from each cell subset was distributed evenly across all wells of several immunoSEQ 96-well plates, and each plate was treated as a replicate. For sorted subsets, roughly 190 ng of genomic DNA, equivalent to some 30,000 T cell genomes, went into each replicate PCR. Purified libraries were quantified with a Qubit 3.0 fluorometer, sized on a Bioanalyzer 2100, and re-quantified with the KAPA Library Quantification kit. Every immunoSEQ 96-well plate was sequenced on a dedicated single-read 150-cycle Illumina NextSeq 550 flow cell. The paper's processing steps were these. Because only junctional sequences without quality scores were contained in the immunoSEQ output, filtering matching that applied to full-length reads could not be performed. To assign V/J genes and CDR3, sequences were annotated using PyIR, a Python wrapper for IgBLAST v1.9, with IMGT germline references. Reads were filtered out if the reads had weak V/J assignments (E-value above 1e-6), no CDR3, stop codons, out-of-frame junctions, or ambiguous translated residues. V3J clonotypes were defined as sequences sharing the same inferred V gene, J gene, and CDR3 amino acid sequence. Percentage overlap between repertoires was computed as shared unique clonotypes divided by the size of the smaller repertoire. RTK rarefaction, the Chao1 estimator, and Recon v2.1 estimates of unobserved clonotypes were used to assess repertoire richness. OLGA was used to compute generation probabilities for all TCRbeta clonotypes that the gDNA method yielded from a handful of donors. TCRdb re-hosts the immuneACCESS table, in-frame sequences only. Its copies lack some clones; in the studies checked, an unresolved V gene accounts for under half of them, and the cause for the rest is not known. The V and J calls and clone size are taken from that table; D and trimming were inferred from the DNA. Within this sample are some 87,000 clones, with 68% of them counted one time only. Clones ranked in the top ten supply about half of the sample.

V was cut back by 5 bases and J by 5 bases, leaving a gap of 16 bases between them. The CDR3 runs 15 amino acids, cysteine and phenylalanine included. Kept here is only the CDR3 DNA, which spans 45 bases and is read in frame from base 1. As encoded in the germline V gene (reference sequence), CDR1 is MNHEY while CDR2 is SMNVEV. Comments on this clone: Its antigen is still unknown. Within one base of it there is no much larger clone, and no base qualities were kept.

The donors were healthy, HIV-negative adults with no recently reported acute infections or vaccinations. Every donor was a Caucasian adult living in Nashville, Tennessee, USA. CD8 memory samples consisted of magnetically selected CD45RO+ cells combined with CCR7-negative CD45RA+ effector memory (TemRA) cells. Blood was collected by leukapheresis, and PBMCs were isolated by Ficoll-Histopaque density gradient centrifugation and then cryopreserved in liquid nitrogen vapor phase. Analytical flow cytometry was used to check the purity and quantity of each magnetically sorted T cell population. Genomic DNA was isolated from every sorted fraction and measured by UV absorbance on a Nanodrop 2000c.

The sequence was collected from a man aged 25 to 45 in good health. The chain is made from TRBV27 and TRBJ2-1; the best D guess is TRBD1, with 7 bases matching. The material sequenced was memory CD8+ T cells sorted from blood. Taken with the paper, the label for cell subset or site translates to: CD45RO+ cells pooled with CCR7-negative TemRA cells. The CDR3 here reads CASSPRDRLDNEQFF. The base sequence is TGTGCCAGCAGTCCGAGGGACAGACTAGACAATGAGCAGTTCTTC.